What follows describes a single T cell receptor beta chain. This clonotype occurred a few times. The antigen it binds to is not known. Base quality data are lacking; no much larger clone is found one base away. The CDR3 measures 13 amino acids from cysteine to phenylalanine. Solely the CDR3 DNA is kept, with 39 bases framed from the first base. Deletion took 7 bases off V and 8 bases off J, with a span of 17 bases between the germline ends. The germline V gene sets CDR1 to MDHEN and CDR2 to SYDVKM. Amplification of TCR beta CDR3 regions was carried out from RNA transcripts. A first-round RT-PCR of the TCR CDR3 used the HTBI primer set with the Qiagen OneStep RT-PCR kit. Libraries were constructed in a second round of multiplex PCR, after which size selection and purification were performed. Libraries were sequenced paired-end with 100 bp reads on an Illumina HiSeq2000. The original pipeline was this. SOAPnuke was used to process the raw data, removing reads that contained adapters or uncalled bases, had a mean Phred below 15, or lacked an exact match to the constant primer or identifier. High-quality paired reads were merged with COPE v1.2.5, and unique nucleotide sequences were defined as clonotypes. Clonotypes were aligned to IMGT TRBV, TRBD and TRBJ reference segments using MiTCR v1.1. The analysis was restricted to V-J combinations with a frequency above 0.0001, which together covered 99.2% of the repertoires. The TCS score was defined as the ratio of F50 (clonal expansion) to E x V (chaos), calculated using BLOSUM62-based TCRdist between CDR3 peptides within each V-J. Welch's t-statistics and random forest reduced some 510 V-J features to 13, which were used in a naive Bayes classifier (R e1071). Through fastp at Q25 and MiXCR, TCRdb rebuilt clones from the public reads, retaining in-frame beta chains. When rows share a CDR3 protein, they turn into one entry using the most common DNA and genes. It is TCRdb's table, rather than the study itself, that gives the V and J calls and clone size. This sample has about 380,000 distinct CDR3 sequences in its table, and about 18% of those were observed once. The top ten constitute over 35% of the sample.

The sample originates from a study of T cells in Graves' hyperthyroidism and ophthalmopathy (dated by TCRdb to 2018 to 2020). At the level of the whole study: Peripheral blood samples were taken at the time of initial diagnosis, prior to any treatment. TCR V-J signatures able to tell the groups apart were searched for in a discovery cohort of 90 to 100 patients, of whom over 40 had Graves' ophthalmopathy and roughly 57 had stable Graves' hyperthyroidism. An independent validation cohort of under 20 hyperthyroidism patients and about 15 patients who later progressed to ophthalmopathy tested prospective prediction of ophthalmopathy. The approximately 100 discovery patients were randomly divided into training and test sets at a 7:3 ratio. The study also compared thyroid tissue and blood T-cell repertoires from roughly 6 Graves' hyperthyroidism patients. Following sampling, methimazole starting at 30 mg daily was given to hyperthyroidism patients, and high-dose intravenous methylprednisolone was given to ophthalmopathy patients. TCR Vbeta CDR3 sequencing of around 130 peripheral blood samples (around 45 ophthalmopathy, some 75 hyperthyroidism and some 17 progressor patients) is reported in the paper.

The investigation overall reported the following: In validation, progression to ophthalmopathy was predicted by the model with 65% to 71% sensitivity and 72% to 85% specificity, a median of approximately 6.5 months before onset. No statistical method was used to fix the sample size in advance, and group allocation was not hidden from the investigators. Most expanded thyroid clonotypes (frequency above 0.001) were also detected in blood, a finding suggesting that blood repertoires may reflect thyroid immune responses. A model built on a 13 V-J signature distinguished ophthalmopathy from stable hyperthyroidism, reaching 85% to 90% sensitivity and under 84% specificity in cross-validation and 80%/75% in testing.

Ophthalmopathy patients had moderately to severely active disease, Clinical Activity Score of at least 3, NOSPECS grade of at least 4, and duration under 3 months. Exclusion was applied to patients with uncontrolled infections, other autoimmune diseases, pregnancy or lactation. Clinical symptoms, serum thyroxine and TRAb, thyroid ultrasound, and orbital computed tomography formed the basis for the diagnoses. Ficoll-Paque density gradient centrifugation was used to isolate PBMCs from about 9 ml of fresh peripheral blood. Total RNA was extracted with Trizol reagent, and quality was checked on an Agilent 2100 Bioanalyzer.

Sequencing was carried out using blood. The sequence is built from TRBV28 and TRBJ1-2; the D gene assignment is ambiguous. The TCR originated in a man between 18 and 29 years old with Graves' ophthalmopathy. The nucleotide sequence reads TGTGCCAGCATCCACCCCTCAGCGGGGGGCTACACCTTC. This gives the protein CASIHPSAGGYTF.